Sequencing of this T cell receptor beta chain was carried out in a study of shared clonotypes between healthy human individuals. Whole-study results and caveats: Several donors showed sharing of 4.5% to 6% of naive CD4 clonotypes.

CDR1 is SGHKS, CDR2 YYEKEE, per germline (reference sequence). This CDR3 comprises 14 residues. Trimming left V 3 bases short and J 5 bases short, with 15 bases between. Original processing methods: Sequence data from immunoSEQ were junction-only and lacked quality scores; consequently, filtering differed. Data came from immunoSEQ multiplex PCR; TCRdb stores just in-frame clones and leaves some out. V and J calls and clone size are as listed in that table; D and trimming were resolved from the DNA. The sample includes about 1 million clones, more than 65% of them seen just once. In the case of this clone: What it binds is not known.

Sequencing was done on a sample of memory CD4+ T cells sorted from blood. Subset: CD45RA-negative fraction. The sequence was obtained from a man aged 18 to 29 in good health. This rearrangement joins TRBV5-5 to TRBJ2-7, with D perhaps being TRBD1 or TRBD2 (5 bases each). CDR3: CASSSRGPLDEQYF. The CDR3 nucleotides read TGTGCCAGCAGCTCGAGGGGTCCCCTGGACGAGCAGTACTTC. The whole variable domain, remainder taken from reference TRBV5-5 and TRBJ2-7, is DAGVTQSPTHLIKTRGQQVTLRCSPISGHKSVSWYQQVLGQGPQFIFQYYEKEERGRGNFPDRFSARQFPNYSSELNVNALLLGDSALYLCASSSRGPLDEQYFGPGTRLTVT.